The entry that follows covers one T cell receptor (beta chain) sequence. Its antigen is undetermined. Germline V gene sequence: CDR1 SGHDN, CDR2 FVKESK. The ends were cut back, 0 bases at V and 7 bases at J, with 3 bases in the middle. There are 12 residues in the CDR3. This sample was taken from a study of blood T cells in healthy people across ages. Study-level points and caveats: Shifts in expanded clonotypes may have been confounded by donor CMV status, which was unknown. Aged donors had fewer naive CD4+ cells and lower diversity than long-lived donors. Calculation of diversity from one million T cells yielded estimates considered to be underestimates.

The use of a sample-barcoded 5' primer and a J-beta primer mix characterized a second PCR of 7 to 11 cycles. TCRdb analysed the 5' RACE reads with MiXCR anew, one entry per CDR3 protein. The table shows hundreds of thousands of distinct CDR3 sequences, with 44% occurring only once. The sequenced sample was blood. This sequence originates from a man aged 60 to 69 in good health. The chain carries TRBV14 and TRBJ1-4, with D unclear. CDR3 sequence reads: CASSQDGEKLFF. In nucleotides, the CDR3 is TGTGCCAGCAGCCAAGACGGTGAAAAACTGTTTTTT.